The entry below gives a single T cell receptor beta chain sequence along with its context. Original analysis: How many nucleated cells were present was estimated from reference gene primer amplification. Clones were sequenced by immunoSEQ multiplex PCR, and TCRdb holds only the in-frame ones, with some missing. That table is the source of V, J and clone size, and D and trimming were worked out from the DNA. This table has under 150,000 clones, more than 90% appearing once. These data come from a study of blood T cell repertoires in COVID-19. Overall study: Sites in the United States, Italy and Spain provided acute and convalescent COVID-19 samples. Sources were T cells, B-cell-depleted T cells, or PBMCs; the material itself was cDNA or gDNA.

Germline V CDR1 and CDR2: LNHDA, SQIVND (reference sequence). CDR3 length: 13 amino acids. V was pared by 3 bases and J by 3 bases, with 9 bases between. The TCR sequence derives from a man in his fifties or sixties with active COVID-19. The sample taken for sequencing was peripheral blood. The chain uses TRBV19 and TRBJ2-7; D remains unclear. For the CDR3, the DNA is TGTGCCAGTAGTATCACCCCAGGCTACGAGCAGTACTTC. Amino acid sequence: CASSITPGYEQYF.